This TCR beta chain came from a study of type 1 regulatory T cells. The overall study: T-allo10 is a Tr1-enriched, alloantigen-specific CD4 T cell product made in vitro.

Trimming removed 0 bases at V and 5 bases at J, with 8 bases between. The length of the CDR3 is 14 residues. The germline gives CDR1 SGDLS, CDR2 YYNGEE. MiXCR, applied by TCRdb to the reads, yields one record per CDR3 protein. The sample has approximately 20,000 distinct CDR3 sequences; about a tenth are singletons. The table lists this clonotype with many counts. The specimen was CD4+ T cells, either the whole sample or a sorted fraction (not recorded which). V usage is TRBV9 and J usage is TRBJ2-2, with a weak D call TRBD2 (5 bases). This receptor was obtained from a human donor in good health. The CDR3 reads CASSVVPGTGELFF. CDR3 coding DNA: TGTGCCAGCAGCGTAGTTCCGGGGACCGGGGAGCTGTTTTTT.